The present TCR beta chain was sequenced within a study of beta chain features in type 1 diabetes. CDR1 is LGHNA, CDR2 YSLEER, per germline. This CDR3 comprises 18 residues. Trimming at V came to 0 bases and at J to 7 bases, leaving 14 bases not matched to a gene. In its sample, this clone was seen a few times. What it binds is unknown. The study's findings and limits: In every one of the four CD4+ subsets, TCRB CDR3s were moderately but significantly shorter in Type 1 diabetes patients. The study found fewer insertions and more deletions at VDJ junctions in type 1 diabetes patients. cDNA-based reads could over-represent cells with high TCR expression. Relative to healthy donors, patients appeared to have naive, central memory and Treg TCRB repertoires that were more similar.

Expressed TCRB transcripts were sequenced after all isolated RNA was converted to cDNA. TCRdb's copy holds only in-frame clones and misses some; the assay was immunoSEQ multiplex PCR. This table has 600,000 to 700,000 clones, around 12% appearing once. Via the markers CD45RO/CCR7/CD25/CD127/CD95/CD27, stem cell-like memory, regulatory, central memory and naive CD4+ cells were sorted. This chain connects TRBV4-3 to TRBJ1-4; 7 positions match TRBD1. The source of this sequence is a man aged 25 to 45 with type 1 diabetes. The sequenced sample consisted of naive CD4+ T cells from blood. The CDR3 protein is CASSQDPKAGGWGEKLFF. CDR3 DNA sequence: TGCGCCAGCAGCCAAGATCCGAAGGCAGGGGGTTGGGGTGAAAAACTGTTTTTT.